This T cell receptor (beta chain) derives from a study of shared clonotypes between healthy human individuals. Between the trimmed V and J ends, which lost 0 bases and 2 bases, there was a span of 11 bases. Germline loops: CDR1 MNHEY, CDR2 SVGAGI. The CDR3 consists of 15 residues. The assay was run at deep level. The material for each subset, its genomic DNA, was split evenly across several immunoSEQ plates. Assay: immunoSEQ multiplex PCR; the TCRdb copy retains only in-frame clones and omits some. The sample consists of around 2.5 million clones, 93% of them appearing once. Worth noting for this clone: The antigen remains undetermined.

Study-level results: Naive subsets generally exceeded memory subsets in estimated richness. Several donors shared approximately 5% of their naive CD4 clonotypes.

The sample comprised naive CD4+ T cells from PBMCs. Noted subset: CD45RA+ positively selected. The TCR originated in a man younger than 30 in good health. Some clones in this sample may be carry-over from other donors' samples. The genes are TRBV6-5 and TRBJ2-7; D gene ambiguous. CDR3 DNA: TGTGCCAGCAGTTACTCGACGACTGGAGCCTACGAGCAGTACTTC. Protein product: CASSYSTTGAYEQYF.